Listed here are 21 T cell receptor beta chains from one sample, sequenced in a study of blood T cell repertoires in COVID-19. The table came from immunoSEQ multiplex PCR; TCRdb's copy has only in-frame clones and leaves some out. The profile shows about 220,000 clones, 82% of them singletons. Specimen: PBMCs or T cells enriched from blood (not recorded which). These receptors all stem from a woman aged 55-70 years who had recovered from COVID-19.

V is TRBV5-1 and J is TRBJ1-4; D gene ambiguous. The CDR3 is 14 amino acids. V was trimmed by 5 bases and J by 2 bases, leaving 10 bases between them. From germline, CDR1 is SGHRS and CDR2 YFSETQ. CDR3 nucleotide sequence: TGCGCCAGCAGGGTGGCGGATACTAATGAAAAACTGTTTTTT. Translating it yields CASRVADTNEKLFF.

This clone was detected only a few times. The chain carries TRBV11-2 and TRBJ1-1; 7 bases match TRBD1. With V trimmed by 3 bases and J by 4 bases, 5 bases remained unmatched. Per germline, CDR1 SGHAT and CDR2 FQNNGV. There are 14 residues in the CDR3. The CDR3, as DNA: TGTGCCAGCAGCTTCAACAGGGGAGGCACTGAAGCTTTCTTT. It translates to CASSFNRGGTEAFF.

The chain employs TRBV7-2 and TRBJ1-1; 7 bases align to TRBD1. In germline, CDR1 is SGHTA, CDR2 FQGNSA. The junction had 10 bases not matched to a gene; V was cut back by 1 base and J by 11 bases. The length of the CDR3 is 14 residues. CDR3 nucleotide sequence: TGTGCCAGCAGCTTAGTAACAGGGGACCCCCACGCTTTCTTT. Protein: CASSLVTGDPHAFF.

The chain links TRBV28 to TRBJ1-5, with D perhaps matching TRBD1 (6 bases). The CDR3 length is 12 residues. V was shortened by 8 bases and J by 4 bases, with 9 bases between the two germline ends. Germline-derived CDR1 and CDR2 are MDHEN and SYDVKM. CDR3 residues: CASGRGNQPQHF. CDR3 DNA sequence: TGTGCCAGCGGAAGGGGGAATCAGCCCCAGCATTTT. The full variable domain, rest sourced from reference TRBV28 and TRBJ1-5, is DVKVTQSSRYLVKRTGEKVFLECVQDMDHENMFWYRQDPGLGLRLIYFSYDVKMKEKGDIPEGYSVSREKKERFSLILESASTNQTSMYLCASGRGNQPQHFGDGTRLSIL.

The chain combines TRBV9 with TRBJ2-7; D may be TRBD2 (6 bases). Germline V gene data show CDR1 as SGDLS and CDR2 as YYNGEE. This CDR3 is 14 amino acids long. Trimming cost V 2 bases and J 3 bases, with 12 bases left between them. This CDR3 reads CASSVTWGDYEQYF. In DNA form, the CDR3 reads TGTGCCAGCAGCGTCACATGGGGGGACTACGAGCAGTACTTC. The variable domain in full, completed from reference TRBV9 and TRBJ2-7, reads DSGVTQTPKHLITATGQRVTLRCSPRSGDLSVYWYQQSLDQGLQFLIQYYNGEERAKGNILERFSAQQFPDLHSELNLSSLELGDSALYFCASSVTWGDYEQYFGPGTRLTVT.

The rearrangement uses TRBV29-1 and TRBJ2-2; 8 nucleotides line up with TRBD1. The CDR3 covers 14 residues. With V trimmed by 7 bases and J by 6 bases, 10 bases remained unmatched. Germline V gives CDR1 SQVTM, CDR2 ANQGSEA. Here the CDR3 reads CSASGTGYSGELFF. The CDR3 DNA reads TGCAGCGCTTCCGGGACAGGTTACTCCGGGGAGCTGTTTTTT.

On this clone itself: An end of the junction differs from the germline gene, which may be a read error. This chain connects TRBV7-2 to TRBJ2-3; D is unresolved. Germline lookup yields CDR1 SGHTA and CDR2 FQGNSA. There are 14 residues in the CDR3. For the CDR3, the DNA is TGTGCCAGCAGCTTAGGGCAACCCACAGCTACGCAGTATTTT. It encodes CASSLGQPTATQYF.

The chain carries TRBV27 and TRBJ2-2; 9 positions match TRBD1. The trim removed 5 bases at V and 1 base at J, leaving 5 bases unmatched. The CDR3 extends over 16 amino acids. Germline CDR1 and CDR2: MNHEY and SMNVEV (reference sequence). The CDR3: CASSIYRGRNTGELFF. Written as DNA, the CDR3 is TGTGCCAGCAGTATTTACAGGGGGCGGAACACCGGGGAGCTGTTTTTT.

This chain links TRBV4-1 with TRBJ2-3, with 8 bases aligning to TRBD1. The CDR3 totals 15 residues. Per the germline V gene, CDR1 is MGHRA and CDR2 is YSYEKL. After removal of 6 bases from V and 4 bases from J, the junction contained 9 bases not matched to a gene. The CDR3 nucleotides are TGCGCCAGCAGACTTCGACAGGGGTTTTCAGATACGCAGTATTTT. Its translation is CASRLRQGFSDTQYF.

This rearrangement joins TRBV10-3 to TRBJ2-7; 7 positions match TRBD1. Germline values: CDR1 ENHRY, CDR2 SYGVKD. CDR3 length: 13 amino acids. DNA for the CDR3: TGTGCCATCAGTGACCCTAAATTTTGGGACAGTTGGGTC. It yields the protein CAISDPKFWDSWV.

This clone has only a few counts. This chain joins TRBV25-1 and TRBJ1-6, with TRBD1 identical over 11 bases. Germline V gene sequence: CDR1 MGHDK, CDR2 SYGVNS. Trimming removed 5 bases from V and 6 bases from J; junction bases left unmatched: 3. This CDR3 comprises 15 residues. CDR3 in amino acids: CASSSDRGLNSPLHF. CDR3 coding DNA: TGTGCCAGCAGTTCGGACAGGGGGCTTAATTCACCCCTCCACTTT.

For this clone: One end of the junction does not line up with germline, which may come from a read error. The rearrangement links TRBV18 to TRBJ1-3; TRBD1 is a possible D gene (5 bases). The CDR3 totals 12 residues. Per germline, CDR1 KGHSH and CDR2 LQKENI. CDR3 protein: CASSDGGTTIYF. The DNA of the CDR3 is TGTGCCAGCTCAGACGGGGGAACCACCATATATTTT.

This chain uses TRBV3-1 (or the pseudogene TRBV3-2) with TRBJ2-2, with a possible D match to TRBD1 (6 bases). Per germline, CDR1 LGHDT and CDR2 YNNKEL (reference sequence). The CDR3 sequence is 15 residues long. Between the trimmed V and J ends, which lost 1 base and 5 bases, there was a span of 11 bases. The CDR3 reads CASSQGGQWTGELFF. The CDR3 nucleotides are TGTGCCAGCAGCCAAGGGGGACAATGGACCGGGGAGCTGTTTTTT.

This chain uses TRBV7-9 with TRBJ1-6, with 8 bases lining up with TRBD1. V dropped 5 bases and J dropped 9; count of bases not matched to a gene: 9. CDR1 and CDR2 from the germline V gene are SEHNR and FQNEAQ (reference sequence). The CDR3 runs 15 residues. The CDR3 region has the DNA TGTGCCAGCAGCCCAAGGACAGGGTCGAGTTCACCCCTCCACTTT. This sequence encodes CASSPRTGSSSPLHF.

The chain employs TRBV11-2 and TRBJ2-1, with 10 positions matching TRBD2. Germline V lookup: CDR1 SGHAT, CDR2 FQNNGV. V was clipped by 5 bases and J by 7 bases; unmatched bases: 8. The CDR3 is made up of 15 amino acids. The DNA of the CDR3 is TGTGCCAGCAGCCTCCTAGCGGGGGAGATGAATGAGCAGTTCTTC. Protein: CASSLLAGEMNEQFF.

The chain carries TRBV9 and TRBJ2-3; tentative D call: TRBD2 (7 bases). The V end lost 4 bases, the J end lost 1 base, and 13 bases lay between the germline ends. The length of the CDR3 is 15 residues. Germline CDR1 reads SGDLS; CDR2 reads YYNGEE. This CDR3 is CASSRVGGRTDTQYF. As DNA, the CDR3 is TGTGCCAGCAGCAGGGTGGGGGGGCGCACAGATACGCAGTATTTT.

The V call is TRBV27, the J call TRBJ1-2; 10 bases align to TRBD1. Trimming cost V 5 bases and J 6 bases; bases outside gene matches: 15. This CDR3 region has 17 residues. Germline values: CDR1 MNHEY, CDR2 SMNVEV (reference sequence). Written as DNA, the CDR3 is TGTGCCAGCAGTATGATGTCTCCCGGGACAGGGGTCGATGGCTACACCTTC. It translates to CASSMMSPGTGVDGYTF.

A few counts support this clone. This chain links TRBV6-5 with TRBJ1-2; maybe TRBD1 (5 bases). The V end was cut by 6 bases, the J end by 7 bases, with 21 bases between. The CDR3 covers 15 residues. In germline, CDR1 is MNHEY, CDR2 SVGAGI. The CDR3 reads CASSPGGAILRGYTF. In DNA form, the CDR3 reads TGTGCCAGCAGCCCCGGGGGAGCCATCTTACGTGGCTACACCTTC.

V gene TRBV2 combines with J gene TRBJ2-1; 7 bases are shared with TRBD1. CDR3 length: 14 residues. Germline CDR1 is SNHLY and CDR2 is FYNNEI. V dropped 11 bases and J dropped 3; count of bases not matched to a gene: 10. CDR3: CAGKTGELYNEQFF. The CDR3, as DNA: TGTGCCGGTAAAACAGGGGAACTCTACAATGAGCAGTTCTTC.

This clone was picked up a small number of times. The chain couples TRBV19 to TRBJ2-3; TRBD2 is a possible D gene (5 bases). The germline V and J ends were trimmed by 1 base and 1 base, with 9 bases remaining between them. The CDR3 consists of 15 residues. Germline V CDR1 and CDR2: LNHDA, SQIVND (reference sequence). The CDR3 DNA sequence: TGTGCCAGTAGTATAGTAAGCGGTCGCACAGATACGCAGTATTTT. As protein: CASSIVSGRTDTQYF.

This clone has only a few counts. The chain joins TRBV6-6 to TRBJ1-2, with D perhaps matching TRBD1 (6 bases). Trimming removed 5 bases from V and 5 bases from J, with 27 bases in between. CDR1 is MNHNY, CDR2 SVGAGI, per germline (reference sequence). The CDR3 consists of 18 residues. CDR3 sequence reads: CASSQDSFGQTPRYGYTF. The CDR3 DNA follows: TGTGCCAGCAGTCAGGATTCCTTCGGACAGACGCCCCGATATGGCTACACCTTC.